Reported below is one TCR beta chain. The data were taken from a study of tumor T cells in aggressive B-cell lymphoma. Sequencing was performed with immunoSEQ multiplex PCR; in TCRdb, only in-frame clones are kept and a portion is missing. The table records a few thousand clones, over 65% of them present only once. This CDR3 has 13 amino acids. Per germline, CDR1 SGHTA and CDR2 FQGNSA. The ends lost 2 bases at V and 7 bases at J; junction bases unmatched: 5. The sequence came from an adult with diffuse large B cell lymphoma. The rearrangement uses TRBV7-2 and TRBJ2-7, with 7 bases matching TRBD2. Sequenced: tumor tissue. In DNA, the CDR3 is TGTGCCAGCAGCTTAAACGAGGGAGGGGAGCAGTACTTC. It translates to CASSLNEGGEQYF. The variable domain in full, with the rest retrieved from reference TRBV7-2 and TRBJ2-7, is GAGVSQSPSNKVTEKGKDVELRCDPISGHTALYWYRQSLGQGLEFLIYFQGNSAPDKSGLPSDRFSAERTGGSVSTLTIQRTQQEDSAVYLCASSLNEGGEQYFGPGTRLTVT.